These 10 T cell receptor beta chains came from one sample sequenced in a study of control samples from healthy donors and cancer patients. Data came from immunoSEQ multiplex PCR; TCRdb stores just in-frame clones and leaves some out. Among around 190,000 clones listed, around 89% were seen once. Input material: blood. These receptor sequences come from a woman aged 45-59 years in good health.

In this sample, this clone turned up once. The chain uses TRBV18 and TRBJ2-1; D possibly corresponds to TRBD1 (5 bases). This CDR3 is built from 14 residues. Germline V gene data show CDR1 as KGHSH and CDR2 as LQKENI. The V and J ends lost 2 bases and 3 bases respectively, with 8 bases between them. CDR3 residues: CASSPLGLYNEQFF. Here the CDR3 DNA reads TGTGCCAGCTCACCATTGGGGCTCTACAATGAGCAGTTCTTC.

The genes are TRBV7-9 and TRBJ1-3; D is ambiguous. The germline V gene encodes CDR1 SEHNR and CDR2 FQNEAQ (reference sequence). Trimming took off 5 bases at V and 0 bases at J, with 20 bases between the two ends. This CDR3 spans 18 amino acids. The CDR3 spells CASSREVLGSYSGNTIYF. CDR3 sequence (DNA): TGTGCCAGCAGCCGCGAGGTGTTAGGGAGCTACTCTGGAAACACCATATATTTT.

This chain joins TRBV2 and TRBJ2-4, with D perhaps TRBD1 (6 bases). Germline V gene data show CDR1 as SNHLY and CDR2 as FYNNEI. The CDR3 has 15 residues. Trimming shortened V by 4 bases and J by 8 bases, and 18 bases separated the two germline ends. CDR3 coding DNA: TGTGCCAGCAGTGGACGGACAGATCTTAGGGACATTCAGTACTTC. It translates to CASSGRTDLRDIQYF.

This chain connects TRBV9 to TRBJ2-5; no clear D gene. This CDR3 is 13 amino acids long. Trimming removed 4 bases at V and 5 bases at J, with 12 bases between. Germline values: CDR1 SGDLS, CDR2 YYNGEE. As DNA, the CDR3 is TGTGCCAGCAGCCTCGAAGGGCAGGAGACCCAGTACTTC. This sequence encodes CASSLEGQETQYF.

J is TRBJ2-5 and V is TRBV18, with D possibly being TRBD2 (6 bases). Germline CDR1 KGHSH, CDR2 LQKENI. Trimming removed 3 bases from V and 7 bases from J, with 12 bases in between. CDR3 length equals 13 residues. CDR3 amino acids: CASSPDLGGTQYF. CDR3 in DNA: TGTGCCAGCTCACCGGACCTGGGGGGGACCCAGTACTTC.

The rearrangement joins TRBV27 to TRBJ2-7; D is perhaps TRBD1 or TRBD2 (5 bases each). Per germline, CDR1 MNHEY and CDR2 SMNVEV (reference sequence). V was pared by 3 bases and J by 1 base, with 19 bases between. This CDR3 has 17 amino acids. The CDR3 region is CASSFGMGRVGSYEQYF. CDR3 in DNA: TGTGCCAGCAGTTTCGGGATGGGCAGGGTAGGTTCCTACGAGCAGTACTTC.

This rearrangement joins TRBV6-1 to TRBJ1-5; D gene ambiguous. V was cut by 3 bases and J by 6 bases, with 6 bases left in between. Germline-derived CDR1 and CDR2 are MNHNS and SASEGT. The CDR3 length is 12 residues. The CDR3 reads CASSDPTQPQHF. The CDR3 DNA follows: TGTGCCAGCAGTGACCCCACTCAGCCCCAGCATTTT.

This chain links TRBV27 with TRBJ2-3; a possible D gene is TRBD1 (6 bases). Germline V gene lookup returns CDR1 MNHEY and CDR2 SMNVEV (reference sequence). This CDR3 contains 13 residues. The V end was cut by 11 bases, the J end by 2 bases, with 14 bases between. The CDR3 DNA is TGTGCCTGCAAGGACAGTATCACAGATACGCAGTATTTT. As protein: CACKDSITDTQYF.

CDR3 DNA: TGTGCCAGCTCTCCCCAAGGTGGGAACACTGAAGCTTTCTTT. It yields the protein CASSPQGGNTEAFF. V usage is TRBV18 and J usage is TRBJ1-1; D is uncertain. V dropped 6 bases and J dropped 1 base, with 12 bases sitting between them. This CDR3 region has 14 residues. Looked up from germline, CDR1 is KGHSH and CDR2 is LQKENI.

The chain employs TRBV5-1 and TRBJ1-1, with 7 positions matching TRBD1. V shed 0 bases and J 5 bases; nucleotides not matched to a gene: 4. CDR3 length equals 14 residues. Germline CDR1 reads SGHRS; CDR2 reads YFSETQ. The CDR3 loop is CASSLDRGWTEAFF. The CDR3 DNA is TGCGCCAGCAGCTTGGACAGGGGATGGACTGAAGCTTTCTTT.